Detailed here is one T cell receptor (beta chain). The data were obtained in a study of neoadjuvant anti-PD-1 for oral cavity cancer. This CDR3 contains 13 residues. Germline V gene data show CDR1 as MNHEY and CDR2 as SVGAGI. Trimming took 10 bases from V and 8 from J; bases not matched to a gene: 10. Sequencing used immunoSEQ multiplex PCR; TCRdb keeps in-frame clones, though not all of them. The sample records about 61,000 clones, roughly 84% being singletons. The sample was PBMCs, taken before nivolumab (anti-PD-1) treatment. The sequence was obtained from a person between 40 and 85 years old with oral cavity squamous cell carcinoma. The chain employs TRBV6-5 and TRBJ2-1, with 8 positions matching TRBD2. DNA of the CDR3: TGTGCCACCGTTGGGACTAGTTTCCATGAGCAGTTCTTC. Protein: CATVGTSFHEQFF.